This TCR beta chain was profiled in a study of T-cell memory formation after mild COVID-19. The study's findings and limits: CD4+ contracting clones were mainly CM and EM; CD8+ ones, EMRA.

Each CDR3 protein gets one entry after TCRdb re-called the 5' RACE reads with MiXCR. The sample has a few hundred thousand distinct CDR3 sequences; around 16% are singletons. This clonotype was seen a few times. Its antigen remains unidentified. This CDR3 has 15 residues. Germline V gene data show CDR1 as MNHEY and CDR2 as SVGEGT. V shed 0 bases and J shed 2 bases, with 10 bases lying between them. The chain recombines TRBV6-2 or TRBV6-3 with TRBJ1-1; D is ambiguous. This TCR came from a man younger than 35 who had mild COVID-19 (a few samples of this study predate the infection). Cell type and time point are not known. Material: PBMCs or a T cell subset sorted from them (not recorded which). For the CDR3, the DNA is TGTGCCAGCAGTTACTCGGGCAGGAGTAACACTGAAGCTTTCTTT. It encodes CASSYSGRSNTEAFF.